One and the same sample provided the 14 T cell receptor beta chains below, sequenced in a study of shared clonotypes between healthy human individuals. CD8 cells regarded as naive lacked CD45RO, were positively chosen for CCR7, and omitted terminally differentiated effector memory CD45RA+ cells. Produced via immunoSEQ multiplex PCR; TCRdb's table is partial and in-frame only. This sample has about 2.1 million clones, with about 94% found just once. Material: naive CD8+ T cells from PBMCs. These TCRs come from a man aged 18 to 29 in good health. Some clones in this sample may be carry-over from other donors' samples.

The chain couples TRBV27 to TRBJ2-1; 7 positions agree with TRBD1. The CDR3 has 15 residues. Germline V gene lookup returns CDR1 MNHEY and CDR2 SMNVEV (reference sequence). With 3 bases clipped from V and 5 bases from J, the junction kept 7 bases outside the gene matches. CDR3 residues: CASSLTGTSNNEQFF. DNA of the CDR3: TGTGCCAGCAGTTTGACAGGGACCTCGAACAATGAGCAGTTCTTC.

CDR3 sequence reads: CASSRLGAGYTF. The CDR3 bases are TGTGCCAGCAGCCGCCTCGGGGCTGGCTACACCTTC. The chain has TRBV28 and TRBJ1-2, with TRBD1 as a possible D gene (5 bases). Germline assignment: CDR1 MDHEN and CDR2 SYDVKM. The CDR3 is 12 amino acids. The ends were cut back, 6 bases at V and 7 bases at J, with 12 bases in the middle.

The chain couples TRBV27 to TRBJ2-7; D remains unclear. The CDR3 is 12 residues long. The V and J ends lost 7 bases and 2 bases respectively, with 9 bases between them. The germline V gene encodes CDR1 MNHEY and CDR2 SMNVEV (reference sequence). The CDR3 DNA reads as TGTGCCAGCATCGGCCGGGCCTACGAGCAGTACTTC. This codes for CASIGRAYEQYF.

CDR3: CASSLDGRVNTEAFF. The CDR3, as DNA: TGTGCCAGCAGCTTAGATGGGAGAGTGAACACTGAAGCTTTCTTT. The V and J genes are TRBV11-2 and TRBJ1-1; D is ambiguous. Germline CDR1 SGHAT, CDR2 FQNNGV. The CDR3 has 15 amino acids. V gave up 0 bases and J gave up 0 bases, with 8 bases separating them.

Note on this clone: The sample holds other DNA sequences that translate to the same CDR3. The V gene is TRBV20-1, the J gene TRBJ1-2; TRBD1 matches 7 bases. The germline CDR1 and CDR2 sequences are DFQATT and SNEGSKA (reference sequence). The CDR3 is made up of 10 amino acids. J lost 7 bases, V lost 5 bases, and 1 base had no gene match. This chain's CDR3 is CSADRAGYTF. The CDR3 DNA is TGCAGTGCTGACAGGGCTGGCTACACCTTC.

The chain has TRBV27 and TRBJ2-7; weak D call: TRBD2 (6 bases). The CDR3 loop spans 14 amino acids. The germline V gene has CDR1 MNHEY and CDR2 SMNVEV (reference sequence). Trimming cost V 5 bases and J 7 bases, with 18 bases left between them. Here the CDR3 DNA reads TGTGCCAGCAGTCTCACGGGACTCCTAGTTGAGCAGTACTTC. It encodes CASSLTGLLVEQYF.

The CDR3 region is CASSSLAGGDTGELFF. The DNA of the CDR3 is TGTGCCAGCAGCTCACTAGCGGGAGGTGACACCGGGGAGCTGTTTTTT. The V call is TRBV7-8, the J call TRBJ2-2, with 12 bases matching TRBD2. V gave up 4 bases and J gave up 3 bases; unmatched junction bases: 3. The CDR3 extends over 16 amino acids. Germline values: CDR1 SGHVS, CDR2 FQNEAQ.

The chain couples TRBV10-2 to TRBJ2-7, with D perhaps matching TRBD2 (5 bases). This CDR3 spans 14 amino acids. The V gene lost 3 bases and the J gene lost 4 bases, with 13 bases spanning the gap. From germline, CDR1 is WSHSY and CDR2 SAAADI. CDR3 nucleotide sequence: TGCGCCAGCAGTGAAAATTTGGGGAGATACGAGCAGTACTTC. This sequence encodes CASSENLGRYEQYF.

The chain joins TRBV4-1 to TRBJ1-1; D is unresolved. Germline-derived CDR1 and CDR2 are MGHRA and YSYEKL. V gave up 1 base and J gave up 2 bases, with 11 bases separating them. There are 15 residues in the CDR3. For the CDR3, the DNA is TGCGCCAGCAGCCAAGTGGTGGCAGTTAACACTGAAGCTTTCTTT. It translates to CASSQVVAVNTEAFF.

This chain joins TRBV14 and TRBJ1-1; 9 bases match TRBD1. This CDR3 spans 17 amino acids. The germline V gene has CDR1 SGHDN and CDR2 FVKESK. The V segment lost 4 bases and the J segment 3 bases; nucleotides outside the gene matches: 12. The CDR3 DNA reads TGTGCCAGCAGCCTAGTCACAGGGGGCGCTTCGGACACTGAAGCTTTCTTT. Protein sequence: CASSLVTGGASDTEAFF. Full variable domain (rest looked up from reference TRBV14 and TRBJ1-1): EAGVTQFPSHSVIEKGQTVTLRCDPISGHDNLYWYRRVMGKEIKFLLHFVKESKQDESGMPNNRFLAERTGGTYSTLKVQPAELEDSGVYFCASSLVTGGASDTEAFFGQGTRLTVV.

The chain recombines TRBV16 with TRBJ1-4; D remains ambiguous. Germline V gene data show CDR1 as KGHSY and CDR2 as FQNENV. The CDR3 sequence is 13 residues long. Trimming cost V 2 bases and J 8 bases, with 9 bases left between them. CDR3 amino acids: CASSQARSEKLFF. CDR3 nucleotides: TGTGCCAGCAGCCAAGCCCGAAGCGAAAAACTGTTTTTT.

The chain joins TRBV19 to TRBJ2-7; TRBD2 matches at 10 bases. Trimming cost V 4 bases and J 3 bases; bases outside gene matches: 3. From germline, CDR1 is LNHDA and CDR2 SQIVND (reference sequence). The CDR3 has 14 residues. Here the CDR3 reads CASSTTSGIYEQYF. In nucleotides, the CDR3 is TGTGCCAGTAGTACCACTAGCGGGATCTACGAGCAGTACTTC.

This sequence joins TRBV4-2 and TRBJ2-3, with 10 bases aligning to TRBD2. The germline gives CDR1 LGHNA, CDR2 YNFKEQ. After removal of 0 bases from V and 2 bases from J, the junction contained 5 bases not matched to a gene. The CDR3 is 17 residues long. The CDR3 bases are TGTGCCAGCAGCCAAGACTTCAGCGGGAGGGCCACAGATACGCAGTATTTT. Its translation: CASSQDFSGRATDTQYF.

The CDR3 reads CASSLAWAAVANTGELFF. CDR3 nucleotides: TGTGCCAGCAGCTTAGCATGGGCAGCGGTCGCGAACACCGGGGAGCTGTTTTTT. The chain recombines TRBV7-9 with TRBJ2-2; TRBD2 might be the D (5 bases). The CDR3 runs to 18 residues. Trimming removed 0 bases at V and 0 bases at J, with 14 bases between. Germline CDR1 reads SEHNR; CDR2 reads FQNEAQ (reference sequence).